A single sample is the source of the 8 T cell receptor beta chains below, sequenced in a study of graft-versus-host responses after intestinal transplantation. The repertoire was sequenced with immunoSEQ multiplex PCR; TCRdb's copy has only in-frame clones and lacks some. The sample lists under 130,000 clones, 80% to 95% occurring once. Antigen specificity for these receptors is unknown. Source: unstimulated CD8+ T cells sorted from spleen or lymph node cells, taken before intestinal transplant. Receptor source: a human donor who received an intestinal transplant.

This clone was recorded only once. This rearrangement joins TRBV11-2 to TRBJ2-5; 8 bases match TRBD2. CDR3 length: 18 amino acids. V dropped 3 bases and J dropped 0; count of bases not matched to a gene: 12. CDR1 and CDR2 from the germline V gene are SGHAT and FQNNGV. The CDR3, as DNA: TGTGCCAGCAGCTTTTCTCACAGCGGGGGCCCAAACCAAGAGACCCAGTACTTC. This encodes CASSFSHSGGPNQETQYF.

The chain recombines TRBV25-1 with TRBJ2-2, with D perhaps TRBD2 (5 bases). The CDR3 is 17 residues long. Germline loops: CDR1 MGHDK, CDR2 SYGVNS. Trimming pared 3 bases from V and 7 bases from J, leaving 21 bases between. CDR3 in amino acids: CASSDALGLGWGGELFF. CDR3 nucleotides: TGTGCCAGCAGTGACGCCCTCGGACTCGGTTGGGGCGGGGAGCTGTTTTTT. Combining the CDR3 with reference TRBV25-1 and TRBJ2-2 gives the whole variable domain EADIYQTPRYLVIGTGKKITLECSQTMGHDKMYWYQQDPGMELHLIHYSYGVNSTEKGDLSSESTVSRIRTEHFPLTLESARPSHTSQYLCASSDALGLGWGGELFFGEGSRLTVL.

The chain combines TRBV27 with TRBJ1-2, with TRBD1 identical over 9 bases. The germline V gene has CDR1 MNHEY and CDR2 SMNVEV (reference sequence). Germline trimming cut 0 bases from V and 4 bases from J; bases unmatched to any gene: 3. The CDR3 contains 15 residues. Written as DNA, the CDR3 is TGTGCCAGCAGTTTATCACAGGGGGCCTTCTATGGCTACACCTTC. Protein product: CASSLSQGAFYGYTF.

V and J are TRBV29-1 and TRBJ2-3; no firm D call. The CDR3 is made up of 11 amino acids. In germline, CDR1 is SQVTM, CDR2 ANQGSEA. V lost 1 base to trimming and J lost 5 bases, with 4 bases between them. The CDR3 bases are TGCAGCGTTGAAGGCGGAGATACGCAGTATTTT. Residues: CSVEGGDTQYF.

The chain links TRBV10-3 to TRBJ1-5, with TRBD1 as a possible D gene (5 bases). V was clipped by 3 bases and J by 3 bases, with 6 bases between them. The CDR3 loop spans 13 amino acids. Germline CDR1 and CDR2: ENHRY and SYGVKD. CDR3 coding DNA: TGTGCCATCAGTGAACAGGACAATCAGCCCCAGCATTTT. Translating gives CAISEQDNQPQHF.

In nucleotides, the CDR3 is TGTGCCAGCAGCTTAGCCTACCCTCCTGTCCAGAACACTGAAGCTTTCTTT. It specifies CASSLAYPPVQNTEAFF. V usage is TRBV11-3 and J usage is TRBJ1-1; D is unclear. V lost 1 base and J 1 base, leaving 16 bases between the germline ends. The germline CDR1 and CDR2 sequences are SGHNT and YENEEA. The CDR3 consists of 17 residues.

V usage is TRBV9 and J usage is TRBJ2-5; D is possibly TRBD2 (7 bases). The CDR3 sequence is 15 residues long. The V gene's germline CDR1 is SGDLS and CDR2 YYNGEE. Trimming cost V 4 bases and J 3 bases, with 16 bases left between them. Here the CDR3 DNA reads TGTGCCAGCAGCAACGCGGGGGCAGGGAAAGAGACCCAGTACTTC. This translates into CASSNAGAGKETQYF.

V is TRBV5-1 and J is TRBJ2-5; D remains ambiguous. The ends were cut back, 3 bases at V and 4 bases at J, with 16 bases in the middle. Germline V gene sequence: CDR1 SGHRS, CDR2 YFSETQ. The CDR3 is 15 residues long. This chain's CDR3 is CASSSRDSARETQYF. The CDR3 DNA sequence: TGCGCCAGCAGCTCGAGAGACTCGGCTAGAGAGACCCAGTACTTC.